This T cell receptor beta chain appears in the sequencing data of a study of regulatory T cells in long-lasting Graves disease. Germline V gene sequence: CDR1 SGHRS, CDR2 YFSETQ. This CDR3 has 15 amino acids. After removal of 0 bases from V and 4 bases from J, the junction contained 3 bases not matched to a gene. Time point of the sample: newly diagnosed GD, antithyroid drugs for less than 3 months. After RNA was extracted from PBMCs, the TCR library was made from it. A remark on this clonotype: The antigen is undetermined.

Whole-study findings and limits: Persistent patients shared thousands of public clonotypes among themselves. Newly diagnosed patients shared fewer, at roughly 1,000.

Arm-PCR of CDR3 regions and iRepertoire HTBI primers were the basis on which TCR beta libraries were built. In TCRdb, the multiplex PCR reads were re-called with MiXCR into one record per CDR3 protein. Among about 530,000 distinct CDR3 sequences listed, around 16% were seen once. These sequences were also reported in another study, on T cells in Graves' hyperthyroidism and ophthalmopathy. That source adds: Hyperthyroidism in the patients, aged 18 to 65, was newly diagnosed and under 2 months in duration.

The starting material was peripheral blood mononuclear cells (PBMCs), obtained at new diagnosis, from a patient treated with antithyroid drugs. The rearrangement links TRBV5-1 to TRBJ1-5; 8 bases agree with TRBD1. The receptor was derived from a woman aged 35-65 years with Graves disease. CDR3 sequence: CASSLEGQDNQPQHF. DNA for the CDR3: TGCGCCAGCAGCTTGGAGGGACAGGATAATCAGCCCCAGCATTTT.